The clone carrying this T cell receptor (beta chain) has more than one count but fewer than ten. As yet, its antigen is unknown. This sample was taken from a study of T-cell reconstitution after alpha-beta-depleted transplantation in children. Overall study findings and caveats: Among T cells one year after transplant, newly produced cells accounted for most counts and diversity.

CDR3 size: 15 residues. V was shortened by 6 bases and J by 0 bases, with 12 bases between the two germline ends. Per the germline V gene, CDR1 is SGHRS and CDR2 is YFSETQ. Preparing the TCRbeta library involved the use of unique molecular identifiers. One entry per CDR3 protein, called by TCRdb with MiXCR from the PCR reads. The sample lists 500,000 or so distinct CDR3 sequences; over 10% were seen once. This sequence was found in a female patient between 2 and 10 years old who had a stem cell transplant for aplastic anemia, so the T cells may come from the graft donor. The V and J genes are TRBV5-1 and TRBJ1-4; D not certain. Sample: PBMCs, mostly from graft donor cells, taken 180 days after TCRalphabeta/CD19-depleted stem cell transplant. The CDR3: CASKTLTTTNEKLFF. For the CDR3, the DNA is TGCGCCAGCAAAACCTTGACAACAACTAATGAAAAACTGTTTTTT.